In its sample, the clone carrying this T cell receptor beta chain was seen a few times. The antigen remains unidentified. The record originates from a study of cytomegalovirus exposure and HLA in healthy donors. General observations from the study: Some public TCRs appeared in many individuals, while most sequences were rare.

60 Vbeta and 13 Jbeta primers were used in PCR. TCRdb's copy holds only in-frame clones and misses some; the assay was immunoSEQ multiplex PCR. The table lists 80,000 to 100,000 clones, 63% of them singletons. The source of this sequence is a woman aged 40 to 55 in good health and CMV-seropositive. Source material: PBMCs.

The chain's CDR3 is CASSLDYQETQYF. CDR3 DNA: TGTGCCAGCAGTCTGGACTACCAAGAGACCCAGTACTTC. V and J are TRBV2 and TRBJ2-5, with a weak D call TRBD2 (5 bases). CDR1 and CDR2 (germline): SNHLY, FYNNEI. The CDR3 totals 13 residues. With 5 bases removed from V and 0 bases from J, the gap between germline ends came to 7 bases.